One and the same sample provided the 20 T cell receptor beta chains below, sequenced in a study of blood T cell repertoires in COVID-19. TCRdb's table, derived via immunoSEQ multiplex PCR, lists solely in-frame clones and lacks some. The table lists approximately 200,000 clones, 80% to 90% of them singletons, with about 4% in the top ten. The specimen was PBMCs or T cells enriched from blood (not recorded which). These receptor sequences come from a woman aged 25 to 39 who had been exposed to COVID-19.

The chain recombines TRBV2 with TRBJ1-2; 10 bases map to TRBD1. The germline gives CDR1 SNHLY, CDR2 FYNNEI. The CDR3 consists of 14 residues. V shed 6 bases, J shed 6 bases, and the junction held 7 bases outside the gene matches. CDR3 sequence: CASRWDRGRDGYTF. In DNA, the CDR3 is TGTGCCAGCAGATGGGACAGGGGAAGAGATGGCTACACCTTC.

The rearrangement joins TRBV2 to TRBJ2-7, with a tentative D call TRBD1 (5 bases). Trimming cost V 2 bases and J 6 bases, with 11 bases left between them. The CDR3 length is 13 residues. The V gene's germline CDR1 is SNHLY and CDR2 FYNNEI. CDR3 DNA sequence: TGTGCCAGCAGTGAACAGGGTAGGAGCGAGCAGTACTTC. Amino acid sequence: CASSEQGRSEQYF.

The CDR3 DNA follows: TGTGCCAGCAGTTTAACCCAGTCTAGCGGCTACGAGCAGTACTTC. Translation: CASSLTQSSGYEQYF. V usage is TRBV28 and J usage is TRBJ2-7, with 7 positions matching TRBD2. V dropped 2 bases and J dropped 3; count of bases not matched to a gene: 7. CDR1 MDHEN and CDR2 SYDVKM come from the germline V gene. This CDR3 is built from 15 residues.

The chain carries TRBV5-1 and TRBJ1-4, with a tentative D call TRBD1 (5 bases). CDR1 and CDR2 (germline): SGHRS, YFSETQ. The CDR3 runs to 14 residues. V gave up 4 bases and J gave up 3 bases, with 10 bases separating them. For the CDR3, the DNA is TGCGCCAGCAGCGCGGCGGGGGCTAATGAAAAACTGTTTTTT. Translated: CASSAAGANEKLFF.

The genes are TRBV19 and TRBJ2-2; TRBD2 might be the D (5 bases). V was clipped by 5 bases and J by 5 bases, with 15 bases between them. CDR3 length equals 15 residues. Germline CDR1 and CDR2: LNHDA and SQIVND (reference sequence). For the CDR3, the DNA is TGTGCCAGTAGTCTTTCGCGGGTTCGGACCGGGGAGCTGTTTTTT. Translating gives CASSLSRVRTGELFF.

The CDR3 reads CASSEYMGRGETQYF. The CDR3 region has the DNA TGTGCCAGCAGTGAATACATGGGTAGGGGAGAGACCCAGTACTTC. J is TRBJ2-5 and V is TRBV2, with D possibly being TRBD1 (5 bases). Between the trimmed V and J ends, which lost 2 bases and 4 bases, there was a span of 14 bases. Germline CDR1 SNHLY, CDR2 FYNNEI. The CDR3 extends over 15 amino acids.

The chain couples TRBV28 to TRBJ2-7; 16 nucleotides line up with TRBD2. This CDR3 contains 15 residues. From germline, CDR1 is MDHEN and CDR2 SYDVKM. Trimming cost V 5 bases and J 7 bases; bases outside gene matches: 5. The CDR3: CASSLGLAGGEEQYF. In DNA form, the CDR3 reads TGTGCCAGCAGTCTGGGACTAGCGGGAGGGGAAGAGCAGTACTTC.

The chain is built from TRBV7-9 and TRBJ1-1; 7 bases align to TRBD1. Germline CDR1 reads SEHNR; CDR2 reads FQNEAQ (reference sequence). J was trimmed by 11 bases and V by 1 base; bases with no gene match: 13. This CDR3 region has 15 residues. CDR3 nucleotide sequence: TGTGCCAGCAGCTTAGTGGGACAGATCCGTAACTGGGCTTTCTTT. Translation: CASSLVGQIRNWAFF.

The chain carries TRBV3-1 (or the pseudogene TRBV3-2) and TRBJ2-3; 9 bases line up with TRBD2. The CDR3 loop spans 13 amino acids. CDR1 LGHDT and CDR2 YNNKEL come from the germline V gene (reference sequence). Unmatched junction bases numbered 3, after V lost 6 bases and J lost 5 bases. Here the CDR3 reads CASRPAGGDTQYF. For the CDR3, the DNA is TGTGCCAGCAGGCCAGCGGGAGGAGATACGCAGTATTTT.

This chain uses TRBV14 with TRBJ2-1, with D possibly TRBD2 on 6 matching bases. V lost 6 bases and J lost 6, with 12 bases in between. Germline V lookup: CDR1 SGHDN, CDR2 FVKESK. This CDR3 has 13 amino acids. CDR3 loop: CASRLKTSNEQFF. In nucleotides, the CDR3 is TGTGCCAGCAGGCTAAAGACTAGCAATGAGCAGTTCTTC.

The chain has TRBV9 and TRBJ1-6; tentatively, D is TRBD1 (5 bases). Germline CDR1 and CDR2: SGDLS and YYNGEE. The CDR3 extends over 15 amino acids. Trimming left V 4 bases short and J 6 bases short, with 14 bases between. Here the CDR3 DNA reads TGTGCCAGCAGCCCAAACGCCGGGGGTAATTCACCCCTCCACTTT. Translation gives CASSPNAGGNSPLHF.

The chain links TRBV10-3 to TRBJ1-1, with 9 bases identical to TRBD1. The CDR3 covers 17 residues. V was clipped by 0 bases and J by 3 bases; unmatched bases: 8. Germline V gene lookup returns CDR1 ENHRY and CDR2 SYGVKD. The CDR3 here is CAISESRPGQGHTEAFF. Written as DNA, the CDR3 is TGTGCCATCAGTGAGTCCCGACCAGGACAGGGGCACACTGAAGCTTTCTTT.

DNA for the CDR3: TGTGCCAGCAGCTTAGAAGTGGACAGGGGGAGAGAAAAACTGTTTTTT. This sequence encodes CASSLEVDRGREKLFF. The V call is TRBV11-2, the J call TRBJ1-4; 10 bases fit TRBD1. Germline assignment: CDR1 SGHAT and CDR2 FQNNGV. The CDR3 loop spans 16 amino acids. V lost 0 bases and J lost 8; bases outside the gene matches: 6.

The chain employs TRBV7-9 and TRBJ2-5; D gene ambiguous. Trimming removed 0 bases at V and 2 bases at J, with 13 bases between. The length of the CDR3 is 16 residues. Germline V gives CDR1 SEHNR, CDR2 FQNEAQ (reference sequence). The CDR3 region is CASSLARFGQQETQYF. DNA of the CDR3: TGTGCCAGCAGCTTAGCGCGTTTTGGGCAGCAAGAGACCCAGTACTTC.

The chain has TRBV7-3 and TRBJ1-1; tentatively, D is TRBD1 (6 bases). The CDR3 is made up of 17 amino acids. The V gene lost 5 bases and the J gene lost 0 bases, with 19 bases spanning the gap. Germline CDR1 is SGHTA and CDR2 is FQGTGA. Written as DNA, the CDR3 is TGTGCCAGCAGCGCAAATGACAGGTTTACTATGAACACTGAAGCTTTCTTT. Translated: CASSANDRFTMNTEAFF.

This chain links TRBV28 with TRBJ1-2; D is undetermined. Trimming left V 7 bases short and J 2 bases short, with 11 bases between. This CDR3 has 13 residues. Germline-derived CDR1 and CDR2 are MDHEN and SYDVKM. CDR3 sequence reads: CASKEAINYGYTF. The CDR3 nucleotides read TGTGCCAGCAAAGAAGCAATAAACTATGGCTACACCTTC.

This rearrangement joins TRBV5-4 to TRBJ1-1; no reliable D call. Germline V gene data show CDR1 as SGHNT and CDR2 as YYREEE (reference sequence). V lost 0 bases and J lost 1, with 10 bases in between. This CDR3 contains 15 residues. CDR3 amino acids: CASSLDGNRNTEAFF. The CDR3 nucleotides read TGTGCCAGCAGCTTGGACGGGAACCGGAACACTGAAGCTTTCTTT.

This clone was recorded only once. The V and J genes are TRBV7-9 and TRBJ1-2; D is ambiguous. CDR1 and CDR2 from the germline V gene are SEHNR and FQNEAQ (reference sequence). V lost 3 bases, J lost 7 bases, and 15 bases lay in between. This CDR3 spans 14 amino acids. CDR3 in DNA: TGTGCCAGCAGCTTTTATTCAGGTGTTCGTGGCTACACCTTC. This translates into CASSFYSGVRGYTF.

The chain combines TRBV5-1 with TRBJ1-2; a weak D match, TRBD1 (6 bases). Looked up from germline, CDR1 is SGHRS and CDR2 is YFSETQ. CDR3 length equals 13 residues. V dropped 4 bases and J dropped 7 bases, with 14 bases sitting between them. DNA for the CDR3: TGCGCCAGCAGCCCCGCGCAGGGGAGTGGCTACACCTTC. This gives the protein CASSPAQGSGYTF. The variable domain in full, completed from reference TRBV5-1 and TRBJ1-2, reads KAGVTQTPRYLIKTRGQQVTLSCSPISGHRSVSWYQQTPGQGLQFLFEYFSETQRNKGNFPGRFSGRQFSNSRSEMNVSTLELGDSALYLCASSPAQGSGYTFGSGTRLTVV.

The chain carries TRBV7-9 and TRBJ1-2; no clear D. This CDR3 has 10 residues. Per the germline V gene, CDR1 is SEHNR and CDR2 is FQNEAQ (reference sequence). Trimming left V 7 bases short and J 13 bases short, with 13 bases between. The CDR3 reads CASNALVSTF. The CDR3 nucleotides read TGTGCCAGCAACGCCCTAGTGAGCACCTTC.